This TCR beta chain was sequenced for a study of CD8+CD57+ T cells in acquired aplastic anemia. Germline-derived CDR1 and CDR2 are SQVTM and ANQGSEA. This CDR3 spans 11 amino acids. Trimming removed 7 bases at V and 6 bases at J, with 13 bases between. Individuals selected for sequencing had exhibited CD8+CD57+ cell expansion on flow cytometry. Genomic DNA provided the template from which TCR beta VDJ and CDR3 profiles were obtained. TCRdb itself ran the reads through MiXCR, one entry per CDR3 protein. This sample has about 58,000 distinct CDR3 sequences, with roughly three fifths found just once. This chain links TRBV29-1 with TRBJ2-7; D might be TRBD1 (6 bases). The TCR was taken from a human donor with aplastic anemia. The sample consisted of sorted CD4+, CD8+, or CD8+CD57+ T cells (not recorded which) from PBMCs. The CDR3 here is CSERTGSEQYF. The CDR3 coding sequence is TGCAGCGAACGCACAGGGTCCGAGCAGTACTTC.